The 28 T cell receptor beta chains listed next were all sequenced from one sample in a study of shared T cell receptors in the human thymus (dated by TCRdb to about 2021). Libraries were constructed by the immunoSEQ multiplex PCR assay. In its TCRdb copy, this immuneACCESS table keeps in-frame sequences only and misses some clones. Where compared with another copy, unresolved V genes explain less than half of these, and the others have no known cause. This sample has 600,000 to 900,000 clones in its table, and around 85% of those were observed once. Over 0.008% of the sample is in the top ten clones. These data were also filed under a second study, of human thymus T cells.

The sample was thymocytes. The receptor set was obtained from a girl less than two years old with a congenital heart defect. Donor details come from another sample of the same person, matched by shared clones.

V usage is TRBV6-5 and J usage is TRBJ2-5; possible D gene TRBD2, 6 bases. The germline gives CDR1 MNHEY, CDR2 SVGAGI. V was clipped by 10 bases and J by 4 bases, with 22 bases between them. The CDR3 contains 15 residues. CDR3 sequence (DNA): TGTGCCACCAGCCGGGCGGGACGGCGGGCAGAGACCCAGTACTTC. This encodes CATSRAGRRAETQYF.

The rearrangement uses TRBV28 and TRBJ1-6, with D possibly TRBD1 on 6 matching bases. V gave up 6 bases and J gave up 4 bases, with 22 bases separating them. Germline V lookup: CDR1 MDHEN, CDR2 SYDVKM. The CDR3 consists of 18 residues. In nucleotides, the CDR3 is TGTGCCAGCAGGCGGGGGGACCAGGGGCCCATGTATAATTCACCCCTCCACTTT. Translated, it gives CASRRGDQGPMYNSPLHF. The variable domain in full, completed from reference TRBV28 and TRBJ1-6, reads DVKVTQSSRYLVKRTGEKVFLECVQDMDHENMFWYRQDPGLGLRLIYFSYDVKMKEKGDIPEGYSVSREKKERFSLILESASTNQTSMYLCASRRGDQGPMYNSPLHFGNGTRLTVT.

The rearrangement links TRBV2 to TRBJ1-4, with D unresolved. The CDR3 contains 17 residues. The germline V and J ends were trimmed by 4 bases and 0 bases, with 15 bases remaining between them. Germline CDR1 is SNHLY and CDR2 is FYNNEI. In DNA, the CDR3 is TGTGCCAGCAGTGCGTTGGGCACCGCAACAACTAATGAAAAACTGTTTTTT. Its protein is CASSALGTATTNEKLFF.

The gene calls are TRBV29-1 and TRBJ2-7; 7 bases line up with TRBD1. CDR1 is SQVTM, CDR2 ANQGSEA, per germline. Trimming cost V 4 bases and J 0 bases; bases outside gene matches: 9. There are 15 residues in the CDR3. In DNA form, the CDR3 reads TGCAGCGTTGGCGTCCTCGGACAGGACTCCTACGAGCAGTACTTC. Amino acids: CSVGVLGQDSYEQYF.

The chain is built from TRBV13 and TRBJ1-6, with 8 nucleotides matching TRBD1. The J segment lost 5 bases and the V segment lost 4 bases, leaving 10 bases of the junction unmatched. CDR3 length: 17 residues. The germline gives CDR1 PRHDT, CDR2 FYEKMQ (reference sequence). Written as DNA, the CDR3 is TGTGCCAGCAGCTCCCCAGGGGGCGCGGTGGATAATTCACCCCTCCACTTT. Translating it yields CASSSPGGAVDNSPLHF.

This clone was seen a handful of times. This chain links TRBV2 with TRBJ1-1, with D perhaps matching TRBD1 (5 bases). Germline CDR1 and CDR2: SNHLY and FYNNEI. CDR3 size: 17 residues. V was shortened by 3 bases and J by 1 base, with 18 bases between the two germline ends. The CDR3 DNA is TGTGCCAGCAGTGATGGGGCAGGGCTGAATGGGAACACTGAAGCTTTCTTT. It is translated as CASSDGAGLNGNTEAFF.

The chain recombines TRBV5-1 with TRBJ2-7, with 7 bases lining up with TRBD1. The germline CDR1 and CDR2 sequences are SGHRS and YFSETQ. The CDR3 runs to 16 residues. The V and J ends lost 1 base and 4 bases, in that order; junction bases with no gene match: 11. In DNA form, the CDR3 reads TGCGCCAGCAGCTTGACACCGGGACAGTTAGGTTACGAGCAGTACTTC. It is translated as CASSLTPGQLGYEQYF.

This clone was recorded only once. This chain uses TRBV15 with TRBJ2-7; D is unresolved. CDR1 and CDR2 from the germline V gene are LNHNV and YYDKDF (reference sequence). The CDR3 sequence is 13 residues long. V was trimmed by 3 bases and J by 5 bases, leaving 11 bases between them. The CDR3 nucleotides read TGTGCCACCAGCAGCCTACCCTTGAACGAGCAGTACTTC. It is translated as CATSSLPLNEQYF.

This clone was seen a single time. The chain uses TRBV19 and TRBJ2-1; D perhaps matches TRBD1 (5 bases). The CDR3 has 14 amino acids. V was trimmed by 7 bases and J by 8 bases, leaving 18 bases between them. Germline CDR1 and CDR2: LNHDA and SQIVND (reference sequence). CDR3 amino acids: CASNVGPPCHEQFF. The CDR3 coding sequence is TGTGCCAGTAATGTGGGGCCACCGTGCCATGAGCAGTTCTTC.

CDR3 DNA: TGTGCCACCAGCAGACACATACCGGACAGGGCCCGCGTGTATGGCTACACCTTC. This sequence encodes CATSRHIPDRARVYGYTF. This chain links TRBV15 with TRBJ1-2, with 8 bases lining up with TRBD1. This CDR3 is built from 18 residues. V shed 2 bases and J 5 bases; nucleotides not matched to a gene: 16. Germline assignment: CDR1 LNHNV and CDR2 YYDKDF (reference sequence).

Note on this clone: Other DNA sequences of this sample code for an identical CDR3. This chain joins TRBV6-1 and TRBJ1-2, with D possibly matching TRBD1 (5 bases). The germline CDR1 and CDR2 sequences are MNHNS and SASEGT. V lost 1 base to trimming and J lost 8 bases, with 11 bases between them. CDR3 length equals 13 residues. The CDR3 reads CASSEGGGYGYTF. The DNA of the CDR3 is TGTGCCAGCAGTGAAGGGGGGGGTTACGGCTACACCTTC.

The chain uses TRBV4-1 and TRBJ2-2, with D tentatively TRBD1 (6 bases). The V and J ends lost 0 bases and 4 bases respectively, with 27 bases between them. Germline V lookup: CDR1 MGHRA, CDR2 YSYEKL. The CDR3 has 21 residues. CDR3 nucleotides: TGCGCCAGCAGCCAAGATACGGCTTCGACAGGTCCCCCTAACCTCACCGGGGAGCTGTTTTTT. It codes for CASSQDTASTGPPNLTGELFF.

This chain connects TRBV29-1 to TRBJ1-1; D is perhaps TRBD1 (5 bases). Germline CDR1 and CDR2: SQVTM and ANQGSEA. This CDR3 spans 15 amino acids. The germline V and J ends were trimmed by 3 bases and 4 bases, with 18 bases remaining between them. The CDR3 DNA is TGCAGCGTTGATCGGAGGGACCTCTGGGGCACTGAAGCTTTCTTT. This sequence encodes CSVDRRDLWGTEAFF.

The chain carries TRBV25-1 and TRBJ2-5, with TRBD2 identical over 9 bases. Per the germline V gene, CDR1 is MGHDK and CDR2 is SYGVNS. The CDR3 runs to 13 residues. With 5 bases clipped from V and 6 bases from J, the junction kept 4 bases outside the gene matches. The CDR3 DNA follows: TGTGCCAGCAGTCCGGGGACTAGCAAGACCCAGTACTTC. It translates to CASSPGTSKTQYF. The full variable domain, in which reference TRBV25-1 and TRBJ2-5 provide the parts outside the CDR3, is EADIYQTPRYLVIGTGKKITLECSQTMGHDKMYWYQQDPGMELHLIHYSYGVNSTEKGDLSSESTVSRIRTEHFPLTLESARPSHTSQYLCASSPGTSKTQYFGPGTRLLVL.

This rearrangement joins TRBV7-6 to TRBJ1-1; perhaps TRBD1 as D (5 bases). V gave up 5 bases and J gave up 10 bases, with 26 bases separating them. CDR3 length: 16 residues. In germline, CDR1 is SGHVS, CDR2 FNYEAQ. In DNA, the CDR3 is TGTGCCAGCAGCATAAGCGAACAGGAGGGAACTAATCTAGCTTTCTTT. Protein sequence: CASSISEQEGTNLAFF.

The chain has TRBV7-9 and TRBJ1-6; D is perhaps TRBD1 (6 bases). The CDR3 is 17 amino acids. Germline V gene lookup returns CDR1 SEHNR and CDR2 FQNEAQ (reference sequence). Trimming took off 5 bases at V and 0 bases at J, with 14 bases between the two ends. DNA for the CDR3: TGTGCCAGCAGCCATCGACAGGACGGCTCCTATAATTCACCCCTCCACTTT. Translated, it gives CASSHRQDGSYNSPLHF.

This sequence joins TRBV4-2 and TRBJ1-1, with TRBD1 matching 11 bases. The germline V gene has CDR1 LGHNA and CDR2 YNFKEQ. V dropped 2 bases and J dropped 5; count of bases not matched to a gene: 16. The CDR3 covers 19 residues. Here the CDR3 reads CASSQRPRDRGVERTEAFF. DNA of the CDR3: TGTGCCAGCAGCCAACGCCCCCGGGACAGGGGGGTTGAAAGGACTGAAGCTTTCTTT.

The chain combines TRBV15 with TRBJ2-7; 12 nucleotides agree with TRBD2. V dropped 0 bases and J dropped 1; count of bases not matched to a gene: 7. Germline values: CDR1 LNHNV, CDR2 YYDKDF (reference sequence). The CDR3 extends over 18 amino acids. For the CDR3, the DNA is TGTGCCACCAGCAGAGAGGTGACTAGCGGGGGAAAGTCCTACGAGCAGTACTTC. Amino acid sequence: CATSREVTSGGKSYEQYF.

This sequence joins TRBV19 and TRBJ1-5; a weak D match, TRBD1 (5 bases). Trimming pared 6 bases from V and 0 bases from J, leaving 18 bases between. Germline CDR1 LNHDA, CDR2 SQIVND (reference sequence). The CDR3 has 17 amino acids. The CDR3 DNA reads TGTGCCAGTAGGGGAACAGGATGGCCCTATAGCAATCAGCCCCAGCATTTT. Protein product: CASRGTGWPYSNQPQHF.

The rearrangement joins TRBV9 to TRBJ2-7, with 8 positions matching TRBD1. V was pared by 0 bases and J by 5 bases, with 7 bases of the junction left unmatched. The CDR3 has 15 residues. CDR1 is SGDLS, CDR2 YYNGEE, per germline. The CDR3 sequence: CASSVGQGNPHEQYF. The DNA for the CDR3 is TGTGCCAGCAGCGTAGGACAGGGGAATCCCCACGAGCAGTACTTC.

The chain employs TRBV7-2 and TRBJ2-1, with 7 nucleotides matching TRBD1. The CDR3 has 17 residues. The V gene end was trimmed by 3 bases and the J gene end by 2 bases; junction bases not matched to a gene: 10. CDR1 is SGHTA, CDR2 FQGNSA, per germline. CDR3 loop: CASSLGWGTDPYNEQFF. The CDR3 DNA is TGTGCCAGCAGCTTGGGGTGGGGGACAGATCCCTACAATGAGCAGTTCTTC.

The V call is TRBV15, the J call TRBJ2-7, with 14 bases identical to TRBD2. The V gene's germline CDR1 is LNHNV and CDR2 YYDKDF (reference sequence). The junction had 8 bases not matched to a gene; V was cut back by 5 bases and J by 2 bases. The length of the CDR3 is 17 residues. CDR3 bases: TGTGCCACCAGCCGGGGACTAGCGGGGGTATCCACCTACGAGCAGTACTTC. It specifies CATSRGLAGVSTYEQYF.

The CDR3 sequence: CASSPGTPSSTDTQYF. The CDR3, as DNA: TGTGCCAGCAGTCCCGGGACTCCCTCGAGCACAGATACGCAGTATTTT. The chain employs TRBV2 and TRBJ2-3, with D perhaps TRBD2 (6 bases). Germline V gene lookup returns CDR1 SNHLY and CDR2 FYNNEI. V gave up 5 bases and J gave up 0 bases, with 15 bases separating them. The CDR3 contains 16 residues.

This clone has a single count. The chain couples TRBV29-1 to TRBJ2-3; a possible D gene is TRBD2 (6 bases). This CDR3 region has 15 residues. Trimming stripped 6 bases from V and 6 bases from J, with 22 bases between. Germline V lookup: CDR1 SQVTM, CDR2 ANQGSEA. CDR3: CSVGLDGLSVDTQYF. CDR3 DNA sequence: TGCAGCGTCGGGTTGGACGGACTATCCGTGGATACGCAGTATTTT.

The rearrangement joins TRBV28 to TRBJ2-7, with D tentatively TRBD2 (6 bases). The V gene lost 5 bases and the J gene lost 8 bases, with 19 bases spanning the gap. The CDR3 runs to 14 residues. Germline V lookup: CDR1 MDHEN, CDR2 SYDVKM. The CDR3 loop reads CASSLHRDSPQQYF. The CDR3 nucleotides read TGTGCCAGCAGTCTGCACCGGGACTCCCCCCAGCAGTACTTC.

The chain uses TRBV4-3 and TRBJ2-1; TRBD2 matches 8 bases. There are 18 residues in the CDR3. J was trimmed by 0 bases and V by 3 bases; bases with no gene match: 10. From germline, CDR1 is LGHNA and CDR2 YSLEER. The CDR3 DNA reads as TGCGCCAGCAGCCAGACTGTTGGTCGGGGGGGCTCCTACAATGAGCAGTTCTTC. Translating it yields CASSQTVGRGGSYNEQFF.

The chain joins TRBV30 to TRBJ2-1; 7 bases are shared with TRBD2. Germline values: CDR1 GTSNPN, CDR2 SVGIG (reference sequence). With V trimmed by 0 bases and J by 4 bases, 12 bases remained unmatched. This CDR3 region has 17 residues. The CDR3 DNA sequence: TGTGCCTGGAGTGTAAGAGCTCGATACGGGGGGTACAATGAGCAGTTCTTC. Protein product: CAWSVRARYGGYNEQFF.

This chain links TRBV10-1 with TRBJ1-6, with D possibly TRBD1 on 5 matching bases. The CDR3 loop spans 14 amino acids. CDR1 is WNHNN, CDR2 SYGVQD, per germline (reference sequence). V gave up 3 bases and J gave up 10 bases, with 13 bases separating them. The CDR3 region is CASSDRGKESPLHF. The CDR3 DNA reads as TGCGCCAGCAGTGACCGGGGGAAAGAATCACCCCTCCACTTT.